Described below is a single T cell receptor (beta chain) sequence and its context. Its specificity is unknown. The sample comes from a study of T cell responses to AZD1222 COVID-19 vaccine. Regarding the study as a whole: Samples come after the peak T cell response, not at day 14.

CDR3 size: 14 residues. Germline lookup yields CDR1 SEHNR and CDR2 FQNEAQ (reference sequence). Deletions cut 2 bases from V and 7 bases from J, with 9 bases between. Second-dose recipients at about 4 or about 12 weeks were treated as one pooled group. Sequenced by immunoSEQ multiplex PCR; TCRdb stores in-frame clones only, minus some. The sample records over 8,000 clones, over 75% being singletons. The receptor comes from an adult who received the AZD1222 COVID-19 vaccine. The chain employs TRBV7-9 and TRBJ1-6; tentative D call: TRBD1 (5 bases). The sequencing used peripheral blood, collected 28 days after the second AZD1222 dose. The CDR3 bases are TGTGCCAGCAGCTTAATAGGGACCAATTCACCCCTCCACTTT. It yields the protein CASSLIGTNSPLHF.